This section outlines one T cell receptor (beta chain) sequence together with its context. The antigen is undetermined. The data stem from a study of cytomegalovirus exposure and HLA in healthy donors. General observations from the study: The authors assumed roughly uniform sequencing depth across donors for presence/absence analyses.

Germline CDR1 reads MNHNY; CDR2 reads SVGAGI (reference sequence). V shed 4 bases, J shed 5 bases, and the junction held 11 bases outside the gene matches. This CDR3 has 16 residues. The PCR ran on 60 Vbeta and 13 Jbeta primers. TCRdb keeps only in-frame clones here, not all; method: immunoSEQ multiplex PCR. The sample yields 55,000 to 75,000 clones, of which the top ten take up approximately 1.6%. The sample taken for sequencing was PBMCs. The V and J genes are TRBV6-6 and TRBJ2-5, with 9 bases identical to TRBD2. The sequence was obtained from a woman aged 25 to 39 in good health and CMV-seronegative. CDR3 loop: CASSSPGREGHETQYF. The DNA for the CDR3 is TGTGCCAGCAGTTCCCCTGGGCGGGAGGGCCACGAGACCCAGTACTTC.